Included here is one T cell receptor beta chain sequence, with context. The data were taken from a study of blood T cell repertoires in COVID-19. The overall study: Donors in the United States, Italy and Spain gave samples during acute or convalescent COVID-19. T cells, B-cell-depleted T cells, or PBMCs provided the cDNA or gDNA that served as material.

Per the original methods: Estimation of nucleated cell counts was performed using reference gene primer amplification. Sequenced by immunoSEQ multiplex PCR; TCRdb stores in-frame clones only, minus some. That table gives V, J and clone size, and the DNA gave D and trimming. The table records about 140,000 clones, about nine tenths of them present only once. CDR1 is SEHNR and CDR2 is FQNEAQ in the germline V gene (reference sequence). CDR3 size: 15 residues. V gave up 5 bases and J gave up 0 bases, with 13 bases separating them. Sequencing was carried out using peripheral blood. The TCR was taken from a man aged 50 or older with active or convalescent COVID-19. This chain joins TRBV7-9 and TRBJ1-1; a weak D match, TRBD1 (5 bases). CDR3 coding DNA: TGTGCCAGCAGCCTTCGACAGTCTATGAACACTGAAGCTTTCTTT. Its protein product is CASSLRQSMNTEAFF.